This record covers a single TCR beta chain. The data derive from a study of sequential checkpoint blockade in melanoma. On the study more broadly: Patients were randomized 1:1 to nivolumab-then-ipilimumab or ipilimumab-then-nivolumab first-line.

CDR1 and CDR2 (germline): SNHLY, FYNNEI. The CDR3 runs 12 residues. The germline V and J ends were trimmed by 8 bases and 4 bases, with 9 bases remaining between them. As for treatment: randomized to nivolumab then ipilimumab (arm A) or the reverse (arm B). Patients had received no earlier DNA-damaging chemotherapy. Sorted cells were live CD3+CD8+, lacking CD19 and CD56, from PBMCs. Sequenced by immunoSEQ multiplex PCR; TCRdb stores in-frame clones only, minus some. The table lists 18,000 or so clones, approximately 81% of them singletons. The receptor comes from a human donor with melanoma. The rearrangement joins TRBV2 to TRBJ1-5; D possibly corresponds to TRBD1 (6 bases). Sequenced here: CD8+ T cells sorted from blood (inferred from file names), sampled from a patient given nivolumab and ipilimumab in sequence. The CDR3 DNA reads TGTGCCAGCGGACAGACAAATCAGCCCCAGCATTTT. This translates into CASGQTNQPQHF.